Each of the 9 T cell receptor beta chains below was sequenced from the same sample in a study of technical replicates of blood from a handful of donors. Some clones are missing from TCRdb's copy, which holds only in-frame ones; the method was immunoSEQ multiplex PCR. This table holds about 70,000 clones, approximately 84% found once. Sequenced: PBMCs. These receptors originate from a human donor in good health. Some clones in this sample may be carry-over from other donors' samples.

This chain uses TRBV27 with TRBJ2-2, with TRBD1 identical over 7 bases. With 3 bases clipped from V and 4 bases from J, the junction kept 5 bases outside the gene matches. The CDR3 covers 15 residues. From germline, CDR1 is MNHEY and CDR2 SMNVEV (reference sequence). The DNA of the CDR3 is TGTGCCAGCAGTTTCCGGGACAGCATCACCGGGGAGCTGTTTTTT. The encoded protein is CASSFRDSITGELFF.

This chain connects TRBV19 to TRBJ2-3, with D perhaps matching TRBD2 (5 bases). CDR1 and CDR2 (germline): LNHDA, SQIVND (reference sequence). V dropped 1 base and J dropped 0 bases, with 14 bases sitting between them. The CDR3 is 17 residues long. CDR3 bases: TGTGCCAGTAGTATAGGTCGGGTAGCGCTTAGCACAGATACGCAGTATTTT. This codes for CASSIGRVALSTDTQYF.

Written as DNA, the CDR3 is TGTGCCAGCAGCGTAGCATCGGGACAGGACTCCAGGGTCTACACCTTC. The encoded protein is CASSVASGQDSRVYTF. The chain uses TRBV9 and TRBJ1-2; TRBD1 matches 8 bases. Germline CDR1 is SGDLS and CDR2 is YYNGEE. The CDR3 covers 16 residues. The ends lost 0 bases at V and 10 bases at J; junction bases unmatched: 14.

The CDR3 DNA reads TGTGCCAGCAGTGCCAAAGGGGGGACAGCGGTAAGCTCTGGAAACACCATATATTTT. Its protein is CASSAKGGTAVSSGNTIYF. The rearrangement uses TRBV6-1 and TRBJ1-3, with 7 bases identical to TRBD1. J lost 0 bases, V lost 4 bases, and 15 bases had no gene match. Germline CDR1 and CDR2: MNHNS and SASEGT. There are 19 residues in the CDR3.

The V and J genes are TRBV5-1 and TRBJ2-1; TRBD2 is a possible D gene (5 bases). The germline CDR1 and CDR2 sequences are SGHRS and YFSETQ. V was trimmed by 5 bases and J by 8 bases, leaving 14 bases between them. The CDR3 spans 13 residues. The CDR3 protein is CASRLPVRDEQFF. Written as DNA, the CDR3 is TGCGCCAGCAGGTTACCGGTGAGGGATGAGCAGTTCTTC.

This chain joins TRBV28 and TRBJ1-5; perhaps TRBD1 as D (6 bases). Deletions cut 2 bases from V and 4 bases from J, with 15 bases between. Germline CDR1 and CDR2: MDHEN and SYDVKM. The CDR3 length is 16 residues. The CDR3 bases are TGTGCCAGCAGTTTAAGAACAGGGCAGAGAAATCAGCCCCAGCATTTT. It codes for CASSLRTGQRNQPQHF.

In its sample, this clone was seen once. CDR3 sequence reads: CASSDYFGGEQFF. CDR3 in DNA: TGTGCCAGCAGTGACTACTTCGGTGGTGAGCAGTTCTTC. The rearrangement joins TRBV6-4 to TRBJ2-1; D remains ambiguous. The CDR3 has 13 amino acids. From germline, CDR1 is MRHNA and CDR2 SNTAGT. Trimming took 1 base from V and 9 from J, leaving 10 bases between them.

The chain employs TRBV7-9 and TRBJ1-5; D is undetermined. V was shortened by 2 bases and J by 7 bases, with 9 bases between the two germline ends. This CDR3 comprises 13 residues. The germline gives CDR1 SEHNR, CDR2 FQNEAQ (reference sequence). CDR3 bases: TGTGCCAGCAGCTTAACTGAAACCCAGCCCCAGCATTTT. Its translation is CASSLTETQPQHF.

The chain employs TRBV10-3 and TRBJ1-2; 11 bases agree with TRBD1. V trimming: 5 bases; J trimming: 8 bases; junction bases outside the gene matches: 7. The V gene's germline CDR1 is ENHRY and CDR2 SYGVKD. This CDR3 spans 14 amino acids. This CDR3 reads CAISTGTGGPGYTF. The DNA of the CDR3 is TGTGCCATCAGTACCGGGACAGGGGGTCCAGGCTACACCTTC.